This T cell receptor beta chain was found in a study of shared clonotypes between healthy human individuals (dated by TCRdb to 2020 to 2022). Concerning the study at large: A few men and a couple of women, aged 18 to 49 years, made up the cohort. For each donor, CD4 naive and CD4 memory were each run on three plates, CD8 naive on two plates, and CD8 memory on one plate. To estimate repertoire size and how much clonotypes are shared between individuals, the study performed deep sequencing of blood TCR repertoires from roughly five healthy adults. To increase sequencing depth and limit assay-specific biases, TCR repertoire library preparation and sequencing were carried out by different laboratories using diverse techniques. Between about 0.94 and 8.9 billion PBMCs per donor were obtained by leukapheresis. Summary of the overall study and its limitations: About 5% of naive CD4, 3.5% of naive CD8, 2% to 2.5% of memory CD4, and 0.4% of memory CD8 clonotypes were shared across four donors. Naive subsets generally had larger estimated clonotype richness than memory subsets. Based on pairwise subsampling, the degree of clonotype sharing among donors was expected to be affected by sequencing depth. Only blood was sampled, and tissue TCR repertoires likely differ from those in blood. Incomplete sequencing was indicated by rarefaction of sorted-subset datasets, despite the large sequencing depth. Because the study included only a small number of donors, the genetic and exposure-history diversity represented was limited. Compared with non-shared clonotypes, clonotypes shared by all four sorted-subset donors had higher generation probabilities.

V loses 3 bases of germline sequence and J loses 4 bases, and the interval between the two ends is 23 bases. CDR1 and CDR2, per the germline V gene, are KGHSH and LQKENI. Inclusive of the bounding cysteine and phenylalanine, the CDR3 is 18 residues long. Only the CDR3 region is kept as DNA, spanning 54 bases read in frame from base 1. Note on this clone: The antigen it binds to is not known. Per-base quality was not reported, and no clone a single base away is much larger than it.

TCR CDR3 regions were amplified from genomic DNA by multiplex PCR using the deep immunoSEQ assay. Genomic DNA extracted from each cell subset was distributed evenly over all wells of several immunoSEQ 96-well plates, and each plate served as one replicate. For sorted subsets, each replicate PCR was loaded with about 200 ng genomic DNA, equivalent to about 33,000 T cell genomes. Purified libraries were quantified with a Qubit 3.0 fluorometer, sized on a Bioanalyzer 2100, and re-quantified with the KAPA Library Quantification kit. Every immunoSEQ 96-well plate was sequenced on a separate single-read 150-cycle Illumina NextSeq 550 flow cell. In the source study's methods: Because the immunoSEQ output held only junctional sequences and lacked quality scores, the filtering could not match the filtering applied to full-length reads. To assign V/J genes and CDR3, sequences were annotated using PyIR, a Python wrapper for IgBLAST v1.9, with IMGT germline references. Reads were removed for weak V/J assignments (E-value above 1e-6), missing CDR3, stop codons, out-of-frame junctions, or ambiguous translated residues. V3J clonotypes were defined as sequences sharing the same inferred V gene, J gene, and CDR3 amino acid sequence. To compute the percentage overlap between repertoires, the number of shared unique clonotypes was divided by the size of the smaller repertoire. Three approaches were used to assess repertoire richness: RTK rarefaction, the Chao1 estimator, and Recon v2.1 estimates of unobserved clonotypes. Generation probabilities were computed with OLGA for all TCRbeta clonotypes obtained by the gDNA method from several donors. What TCRdb holds here is the immuneACCESS table cut down to in-frame rearrangements. Part of the clones is not present; checked against another copy, under half of the missing clones reflect an unresolved V gene, and the others are unexplained. V, J and clone size derive from that table, while D and trimming were established from the DNA sequence. In this sample the table shows around 2.3 million clones, about 94% of which occur a single time. The ten top clones hold over 0.1% of the sample.

Healthy HIV-negative adults with no recently reported acute infections or vaccinations were included as donors. Every donor was a Caucasian adult living in Nashville, Tennessee, USA. CD4+ T cells were enriched by magnetic negative selection; naive cells were then positively selected on CD45RA, and the negative fraction formed the memory subset. After blood collection by leukapheresis, PBMCs were isolated using Ficoll-Histopaque density gradient centrifugation and then cryopreserved in the vapor phase of liquid nitrogen. Purity and quantity of every magnetically sorted T cell population were checked by analytical flow cytometry. Genomic DNA was isolated from every sorted fraction and measured by UV absorbance on a Nanodrop 2000c.

This clonotype was obtained from a young man in good health. The sequencing sample was made of naive CD4+ T cells sorted from blood. The cell subset or site label, read with the paper, signifies: CD45RA+ positively selected. The sequence is built from TRBV18 and TRBJ2-3, with the D gene too uncertain to name. The CDR3 loop reads CASSPPGWARVGPDTQYF. The DNA sequence is TGTGCCAGCTCACCCCCGGGCTGGGCGCGCGTTGGGCCAGATACGCAGTATTTT.